This T cell receptor (beta chain) was sequenced for a study of OX40 agonist ivuxolimab in advanced cancers. Overall study results and limits: The authors also found low normalized T-cell clonal expansion in some nonresponders. Clonal expansion was among the lowest in partial responders at 0.1-3.0 mg/kg, especially CD8+.

Note on this clone: The antigen is undetermined.

V shed 7 bases and J shed 6 bases, with 19 bases lying between them. The CDR3 sequence is 14 residues long. The germline V gene encodes CDR1 SNHLY and CDR2 FYNNEI. Clones were read by immunoSEQ multiplex PCR, and TCRdb kept only the in-frame ones, dropping some. The sample carries about 66,000 clones, about 89% recorded once. Any history of autoimmune disease or systemic immunosuppression disqualified patients. This receptor was obtained from an adult with an advanced solid tumor such as melanoma, head and neck, liver or kidney cancer. Source: CD4+ or CD8+ T cells sorted from blood, taken in a trial of the OX40 agonist ivuxolimab. The chain links TRBV2 to TRBJ2-7; D may be TRBD1 or TRBD2 (5 bases each). The CDR3 coding sequence is TGTGCCAGCATCGAACTTCAACGGGGCGGCGAGCAGTACTTC. This codes for CASIELQRGGEQYF.